The present entry profiles one T cell receptor beta chain with its context. The length of the CDR3 is 15 residues. Germline-derived CDR1 and CDR2 are DFQATT and SNEGSKA (reference sequence). V lost 2 bases, J lost 5 bases, and 9 bases stayed unmatched. The record originates from a study of T cells after yellow fever vaccination. A single record per CDR3 protein comes from TCRdb applying MiXCR to the 5' RACE reads. The sample lists almost 600,000 distinct CDR3 sequences; about 13% were seen once. The rearrangement uses TRBV20-1 and TRBJ1-5, with TRBD1 matching 7 bases. Sequences were derived from PBMCs, sampled on the day of the yellow fever booster vaccination. The sequence was collected from a man aged 25-45 years who received the YFV17D yellow fever vaccine. CDR3 in amino acids: CSARPSGRGDQPQHF. As DNA, the CDR3 is TGCAGTGCTAGACCGTCTGGCAGGGGGGATCAGCCCCAGCATTTT.